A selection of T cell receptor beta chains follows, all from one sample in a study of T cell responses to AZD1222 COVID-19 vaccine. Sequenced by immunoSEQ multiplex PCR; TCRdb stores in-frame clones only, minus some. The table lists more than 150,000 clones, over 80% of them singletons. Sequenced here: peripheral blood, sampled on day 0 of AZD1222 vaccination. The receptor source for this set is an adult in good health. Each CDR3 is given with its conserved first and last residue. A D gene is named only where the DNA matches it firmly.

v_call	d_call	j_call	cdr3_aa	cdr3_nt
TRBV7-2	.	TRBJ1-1	CASSLEPGVNTEAFF	TGTGCCAGCAGCTTAGAGCCAGGGGTGAACACTGAAGCTTTCTTT
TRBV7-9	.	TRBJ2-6	CASSLGSLQGSGANVLTF	TGTGCCAGCAGCTTAGGGTCTCTCCAGGGCTCTGGGGCCAACGTCCTGACTTTC
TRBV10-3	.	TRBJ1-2	CAISESMLRAAATNYGYTF	TGTGCCATCAGTGAGTCGATGTTAAGGGCTGCAGCCACTAACTATGGCTACACCTTC
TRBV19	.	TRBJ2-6	CASMSSGANVLTF	TGTGCCAGTATGAGCTCTGGGGCCAACGTCCTGACTTTC
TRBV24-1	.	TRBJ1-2	CATSDLMGYTF	TGTGCCACCAGTGATTTGATGGGCTACACCTTC
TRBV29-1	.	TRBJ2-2	CSVRRTPNTGELFF	TGCAGCGTTAGAAGGACACCGAACACCGGGGAGCTGTTTTTT
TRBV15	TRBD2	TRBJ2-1	CATRSSAGARLNEQFF	TGTGCCACCAGATCCTCAGCGGGAGCACGACTGAATGAGCAGTTCTTC
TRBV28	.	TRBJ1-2	CASSLEAELYGYTF	TGTGCCAGCAGTTTAGAAGCAGAGCTCTATGGCTACACCTTC
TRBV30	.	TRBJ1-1	CAWSWQYEAFF	TGTGCCTGGAGCTGGCAGTATGAAGCTTTCTTT
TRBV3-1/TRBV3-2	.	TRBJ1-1	CASSQGNFMNTEAFF	TGTGCCAGCAGCCAAGGCAACTTTATGAACACTGAAGCTTTCTTT
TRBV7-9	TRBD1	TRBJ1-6	CASSFEDRGVNSPLHF	TGTGCCAGCAGCTTTGAAGACAGGGGAGTAAATTCACCCCTCCACTTT
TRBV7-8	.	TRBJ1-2	CASSPPGGEVYGYTF	TGTGCCAGCAGCCCCCCGGGGGGCGAGGTCTATGGCTACACCTTC
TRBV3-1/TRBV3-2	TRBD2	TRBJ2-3	CASSPGGGGSSDTQYF	TGTGCCAGCAGCCCGGGAGGTGGCGGGAGCTCAGATACGCAGTATTTT
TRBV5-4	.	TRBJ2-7	CASSLPPSNEQYF	TGTGCCAGCAGCTTGCCCCCTAGTAACGAGCAGTACTTC
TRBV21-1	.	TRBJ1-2	CASSNQGLINYGYTF	TGTGCCAGCAGCAACCAGGGACTCATCAACTATGGCTACACCTTC
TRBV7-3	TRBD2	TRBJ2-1	CASSPGGGSNYNEQFF	TGTGCCAGCAGCCCGGGCGGCGGGAGTAACTACAATGAGCAGTTCTTC
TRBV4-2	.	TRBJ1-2	CASSRKKGQGPLGYGYTF	TGTGCCAGCAGCCGGAAGAAGGGGCAGGGACCATTAGGCTATGGCTACACCTTC
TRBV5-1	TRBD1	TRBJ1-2	CASTLGQSRGYTF	TGCGCCAGCACCCTGGGACAGTCCCGGGGCTACACCTTC
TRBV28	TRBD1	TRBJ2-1	CASSPAGTGNNEQFF	TGTGCCAGCAGTCCGGCCGGGACAGGGAACAATGAGCAGTTCTTC